This T cell receptor beta chain is drawn from a study of T cells after yellow fever vaccination. Points from the study as a whole: The booster saw the reappearance of most primary-vaccination clones (roughly 96% CD4, 80% to 90% CD8).

A 5'RACE template-switching step, the method used to make TCR cDNA, added a universal primer site and UMIs. TCRdb recomputed calls from the 5' RACE reads with MiXCR, one row per CDR3 protein. The sample consists of around 310,000 distinct CDR3 sequences, 3.5% to 4.5% of them appearing once. In its sample, this clonotype was seen many times. What it recognizes is unknown. V dropped 6 bases and J dropped 12 bases, with 15 bases sitting between them. The V gene's germline CDR1 is MGHDK and CDR2 SYGVNS. This CDR3 is built from 12 residues. The TCR sequence derives from a man younger than 35 who received the YFV17D yellow fever vaccine. The specimen was PBMCs, collected 15 days after the yellow fever booster vaccination. The V gene is TRBV25-1, the J gene TRBJ2-1; D gene uncertain. CDR3 in amino acids: CASREGVGAQFF. The CDR3 DNA reads TGTGCCAGCAGGGAAGGAGTAGGAGCGCAGTTCTTC.